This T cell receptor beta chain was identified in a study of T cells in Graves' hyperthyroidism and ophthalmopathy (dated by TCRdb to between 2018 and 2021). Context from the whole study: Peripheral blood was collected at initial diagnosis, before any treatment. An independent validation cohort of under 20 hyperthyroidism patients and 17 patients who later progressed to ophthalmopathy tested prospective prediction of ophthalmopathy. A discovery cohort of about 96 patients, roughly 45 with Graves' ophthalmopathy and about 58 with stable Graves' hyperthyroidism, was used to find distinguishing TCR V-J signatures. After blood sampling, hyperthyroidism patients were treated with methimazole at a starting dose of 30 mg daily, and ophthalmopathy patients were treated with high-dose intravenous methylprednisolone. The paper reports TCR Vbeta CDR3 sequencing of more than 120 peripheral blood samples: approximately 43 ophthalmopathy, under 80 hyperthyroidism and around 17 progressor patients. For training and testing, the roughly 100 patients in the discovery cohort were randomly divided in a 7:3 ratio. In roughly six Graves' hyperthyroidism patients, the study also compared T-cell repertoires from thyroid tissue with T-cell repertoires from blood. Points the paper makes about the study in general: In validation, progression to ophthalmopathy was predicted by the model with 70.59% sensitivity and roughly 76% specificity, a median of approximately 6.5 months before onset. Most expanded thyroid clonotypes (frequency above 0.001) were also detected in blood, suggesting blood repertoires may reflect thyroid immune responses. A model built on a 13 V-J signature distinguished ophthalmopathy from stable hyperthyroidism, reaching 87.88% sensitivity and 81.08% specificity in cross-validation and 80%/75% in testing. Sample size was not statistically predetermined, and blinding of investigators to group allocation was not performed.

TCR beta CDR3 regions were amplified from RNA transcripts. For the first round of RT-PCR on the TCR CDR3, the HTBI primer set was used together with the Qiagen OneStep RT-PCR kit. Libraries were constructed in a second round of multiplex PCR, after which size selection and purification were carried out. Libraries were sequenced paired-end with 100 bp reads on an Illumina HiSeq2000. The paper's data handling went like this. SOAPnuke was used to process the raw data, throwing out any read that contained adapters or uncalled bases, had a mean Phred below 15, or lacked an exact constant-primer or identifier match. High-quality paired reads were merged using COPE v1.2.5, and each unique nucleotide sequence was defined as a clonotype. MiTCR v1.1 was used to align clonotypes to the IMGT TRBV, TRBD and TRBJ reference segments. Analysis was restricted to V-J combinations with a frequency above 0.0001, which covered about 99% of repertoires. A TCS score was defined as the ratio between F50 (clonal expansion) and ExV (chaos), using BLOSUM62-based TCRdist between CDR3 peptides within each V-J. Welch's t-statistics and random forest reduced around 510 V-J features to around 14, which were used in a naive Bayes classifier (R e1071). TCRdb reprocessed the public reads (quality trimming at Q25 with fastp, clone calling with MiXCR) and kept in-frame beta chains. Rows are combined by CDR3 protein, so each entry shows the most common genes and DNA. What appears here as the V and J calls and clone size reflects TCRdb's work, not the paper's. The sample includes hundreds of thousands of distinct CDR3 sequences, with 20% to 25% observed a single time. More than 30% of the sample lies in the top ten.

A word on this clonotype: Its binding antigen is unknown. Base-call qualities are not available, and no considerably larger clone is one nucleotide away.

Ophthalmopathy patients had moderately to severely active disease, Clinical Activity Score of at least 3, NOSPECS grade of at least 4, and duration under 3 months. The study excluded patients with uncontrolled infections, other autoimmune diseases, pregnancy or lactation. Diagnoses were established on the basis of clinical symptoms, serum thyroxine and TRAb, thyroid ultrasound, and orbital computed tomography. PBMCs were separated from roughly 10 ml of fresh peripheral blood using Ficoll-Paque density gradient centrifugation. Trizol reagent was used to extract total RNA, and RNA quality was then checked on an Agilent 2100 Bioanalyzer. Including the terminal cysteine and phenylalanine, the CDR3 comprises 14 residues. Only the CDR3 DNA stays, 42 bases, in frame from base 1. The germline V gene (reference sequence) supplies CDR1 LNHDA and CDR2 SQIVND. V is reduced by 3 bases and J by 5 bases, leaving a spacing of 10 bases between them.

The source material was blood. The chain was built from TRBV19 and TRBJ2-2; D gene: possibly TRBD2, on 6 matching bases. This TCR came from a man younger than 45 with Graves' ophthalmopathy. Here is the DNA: TGTGCCAGTAGTATCATCGGAGGGACCGGGGAGCTGTTTTTT. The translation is CASSIIGGTGELFF.